This T cell receptor beta chain was retrieved from a study of post-analysis software for immune sequencing data. Study information: The cohort encompassed relapsing-remitting, secondary progressive and progressive-relapsing multiple sclerosis disease courses. Points from the study as a whole: Significantly decreased normalized Chao1 diversity was recorded for multiple sclerosis patients relative to controls. The F measure placed samples prepared in the same batch into strongly shared clusters. Controls had lower frequencies than patients of four or five TRBV segments, which included TRBV5-6, TRBV5-1 and TRBV20-1.

TCR beta cDNA libraries included unique molecular identifiers. Some 500,000 cDNA molecules were recovered from an input of about 0.9 to 10 million T cells. TCRdb called the PCR reads again in MiXCR, with one record for every CDR3 protein. The data hold about 770,000 distinct CDR3 sequences, with more than 45% observed a single time. Germline-derived CDR1 and CDR2 are LGHNA and YNFKEQ. The ends were cut back, 0 bases at V and 7 bases at J, with 7 bases in the middle. The CDR3 is 14 residues long. As for this clonotype: The antigen remains unidentified.

The sample comprised blood. The gene calls are TRBV4-2 and TRBJ1-6; D gene uncertain. This clonotype was obtained from a girl aged 10 to 17 with multiple sclerosis. The CDR3 bases are TGTGCCAGCAGCCAAGACGGTGGAAATTCACCCCTCCACTTT. Its translation: CASSQDGGNSPLHF.